This entry lists 11 T cell receptor beta chains sequenced from one sample in a study of T cells after yellow fever vaccination. In TCRdb, the 5' RACE reads were re-called with MiXCR into one record per CDR3 protein. The sample holds almost 600,000 distinct CDR3 sequences, about 14% seen once. Sequenced here: PBMCs, sampled on the day of the yellow fever booster vaccination. The receptors were sampled from a man aged 30 to 45 who received the YFV17D yellow fever vaccine.

The J gene is TRBJ2-1, the V gene TRBV20-1; no clear D gene. CDR1 is DFQATT, CDR2 SNEGSKA, per germline (reference sequence). V lost 0 bases to trimming and J lost 10 bases, with 13 bases between them. The CDR3 runs 13 residues. CDR3 DNA sequence: TGCAGTGCTAGAGATGGGTGGGTGGAAGAGCAGTTCTTC. Its translation is CSARDGWVEEQFF.

The chain employs TRBV7-8 and TRBJ2-3; 9 bases are a match to TRBD2. The CDR3 totals 16 residues. The trim removed 4 bases at V and 0 bases at J, leaving 5 bases unmatched. CDR1 SGHVS and CDR2 FQNEAQ come from the germline V gene. As DNA, the CDR3 is TGTGCCAGCAGCTACACTAGCGGGCCCAGCACAGATACGCAGTATTTT. Protein product: CASSYTSGPSTDTQYF.

The J gene is TRBJ2-1, the V gene TRBV7-9, with a tentative D call TRBD1 (6 bases). V was shortened by 5 bases and J by 1 base, with 12 bases between the two germline ends. Germline V CDR1 and CDR2: SEHNR, FQNEAQ (reference sequence). The CDR3 spans 15 residues. The CDR3 sequence is CASSKQGISYNEQFF. CDR3 sequence (DNA): TGTGCCAGCAGCAAACAGGGTATATCCTACAATGAGCAGTTCTTC.

The rearrangement joins TRBV12-3 or TRBV12-4 to TRBJ2-2, with 8 bases lining up with TRBD2. The CDR3 is made up of 15 amino acids. V shed 5 bases and J 7 bases; nucleotides not matched to a gene: 9. This CDR3 reads CASSPGGAPGGELFF. The DNA of the CDR3 is TGTGCCAGCAGTCCGGGGGGGGCCCCGGGCGGGGAGCTGTTTTTT.

The chain carries TRBV29-1 and TRBJ2-7, with D unresolved. The CDR3 has 11 amino acids. V was clipped by 0 bases and J by 4 bases, with 4 bases between them. Germline V gene lookup returns CDR1 SQVTM and CDR2 ANQGSEA. CDR3 sequence reads: CSVEERYEQYF. The CDR3, as DNA: TGCAGCGTTGAAGAACGGTACGAGCAGTACTTC.

In DNA, the CDR3 is TGCGCCAGCAGTACTAGCGGGAGAGGCAACGAGCAGTACTTC. Its protein product is CASSTSGRGNEQYF. The rearrangement uses TRBV5-1 and TRBJ2-7; 11 bases match TRBD2. Germline CDR1 and CDR2: SGHRS and YFSETQ. This CDR3 is built from 14 residues. The ends lost 5 bases at V and 5 bases at J; junction bases unmatched: 6.

This clonotype has more than one count but fewer than ten. The rearrangement uses TRBV7-2 and TRBJ2-3; D is unresolved. CDR1 is SGHTA, CDR2 FQGNSA, per germline. The CDR3 consists of 11 residues. V lost 4 bases and J lost 8, with 7 bases in between. The CDR3 DNA is TGTGCCAGCAGCTCGGATGTTACGCAGTATTTT. Translation: CASSSDVTQYF.

This clonotype was counted a few times. The rearrangement uses TRBV5-1 and TRBJ2-7; D possibly matches TRBD1 or TRBD2 (6 bases each). The CDR3 extends over 14 amino acids. The germline V gene encodes CDR1 SGHRS and CDR2 YFSETQ. Trimming pared 5 bases from V and 4 bases from J, leaving 16 bases between. The CDR3 is CASRREWGQYEQYF. Here the CDR3 DNA reads TGCGCCAGCAGACGGGAGTGGGGGCAGTACGAGCAGTACTTC.

This clonotype was detected a few times. The chain carries TRBV27 and TRBJ2-3, with a tentative D call TRBD2 (5 bases). This CDR3 spans 13 amino acids. V lost 0 bases and J lost 11, with 12 bases in between. The germline CDR1 and CDR2 sequences are MNHEY and SMNVEV (reference sequence). CDR3: CASSLSPGIRQYF. The CDR3 DNA is TGTGCCAGCAGTTTATCGCCGGGGATAAGGCAGTATTTT.

The rearrangement uses TRBV20-1 and TRBJ2-5; no reliable D call. The CDR3 is 12 residues long. Trimming cost V 7 bases and J 1 base, with 10 bases left between them. Per the germline V gene, CDR1 is DFQATT and CDR2 is SNEGSKA (reference sequence). For the CDR3, the DNA is TGCAGTGTCCCTAGGATCCAAGAGACCCAGTACTTC. Encoded protein: CSVPRIQETQYF.

This clonotype turned up a few times. The chain carries TRBV5-5 and TRBJ2-1; TRBD2 aligns across 15 bases. With 0 bases clipped from V and 6 bases from J, the junction kept 7 bases outside the gene matches. Germline loops: CDR1 SGHKS, CDR2 YYEKEE (reference sequence). CDR3 length equals 18 residues. The CDR3 here is CASSLGTSGRAVGNEQFF. CDR3 DNA: TGTGCCAGCAGCTTGGGGACTAGCGGGAGGGCCGTCGGCAATGAGCAGTTCTTC.